This entry features one TCR beta chain sequence. Employing constant-segment primers, 5'RACE generated TCR alpha and TCR beta cDNA libraries bearing sample barcodes and UMIs. Each CDR3 protein is one row after TCRdb ran MiXCR on the 5' RACE reads. This sample yields roughly 480,000 distinct CDR3 sequences, of which nearly 25% are seen a single time; under 15% belongs to the top ten. This record comes from a study of T-cell memory formation after mild COVID-19. Study-wide context: TCR clustering was largely donor specific.

V was pared by 4 bases and J by 4 bases, with 16 bases between. The CDR3 totals 15 residues. Germline CDR1 MGHRA, CDR2 YSYEKL. The rearrangement joins TRBV4-1 to TRBJ1-1; D perhaps matches TRBD1 (6 bases). This sequence originates from an adult woman who had mild COVID-19 (a few samples of this study predate the infection). Cell type and time point are not known. The material sequenced was PBMCs or a T cell subset sorted from them (not recorded which). Written as DNA, the CDR3 is TGCGCCAGCAGCCTAACACACCCGGGGGCCACTGAAGCTTTCTTT. Protein sequence: CASSLTHPGATEAFF.